A single sample is the source of the 17 T cell receptor beta chains below, sequenced in a study of CD8+ T cells in alopecia areata. Treatment reported: oral pan-JAK inhibitor, 5-10 mg twice daily. As the sequencing template, cDNA was produced by extracting RNA and reverse transcribing it. Generated by immunoSEQ multiplex PCR, the TCRdb table keeps only in-frame clones and is missing some. Of 200,000 to 250,000 clones in the sample, about three fifths were seen once. The specimen comprised CD4+ T cells sorted from blood, sampled at week 4, from a patient treated with tofacitinib. The receptors here all came from a human donor with alopecia areata.

The chain has TRBV7-3 and TRBJ2-3; D remains unclear. Germline V lookup: CDR1 SGHTA, CDR2 FQGTGA. V lost 3 bases, J lost 0 bases, and 4 bases lay in between. The CDR3 runs 13 residues. In DNA, the CDR3 is TGTGCCAGCAGCTTTTCTAGCACAGATACGCAGTATTTT. Translating it yields CASSFSSTDTQYF.

The V gene is TRBV30, the J gene TRBJ1-6; 7 nucleotides match TRBD1. The V and J ends lost 3 bases and 10 bases, in that order; junction bases with no gene match: 9. This CDR3 comprises 14 residues. Germline assignment: CDR1 GTSNPN and CDR2 SVGIG (reference sequence). In nucleotides, the CDR3 is TGTGCCTGGAGCCACACAGGGGTGTTCTCACCCCTCCACTTT. This gives the protein CAWSHTGVFSPLHF.

V is TRBV15 and J is TRBJ2-3; D gene ambiguous. The CDR3 loop spans 14 amino acids. Germline V gene data show CDR1 as LNHNV and CDR2 as YYDKDF (reference sequence). V was shortened by 0 bases and J by 6 bases, with 10 bases between the two germline ends. This chain's CDR3 is CATSREGNWDTQYF. The DNA of the CDR3 is TGTGCCACCAGCAGAGAGGGGAATTGGGATACGCAGTATTTT.

The rearrangement uses TRBV28 and TRBJ2-7; 7 bases align to TRBD1. The CDR3 has 13 amino acids. The germline V gene encodes CDR1 MDHEN and CDR2 SYDVKM. J was trimmed by 3 bases and V by 8 bases; bases with no gene match: 7. CDR3 protein: CASESTGSYEQYF. The CDR3 bases are TGTGCCAGCGAATCGACAGGGAGCTACGAGCAGTACTTC.

This clone came up a few times. This rearrangement joins TRBV7-8 to TRBJ2-4; D assignment may be TRBD1 or TRBD2 (6 bases each). V was pared by 1 base and J by 0 bases, with 10 bases between. Germline-derived CDR1 and CDR2 are SGHVS and FQNEAQ. CDR3 size: 16 residues. The DNA for the CDR3 is TGTGCCAGCAGCTTAGACGGGGGCCTAGCCAAAAACATTCAGTACTTC. Translation gives CASSLDGGLAKNIQYF.

The rearrangement links TRBV5-1 to TRBJ1-6; 8 nucleotides agree with TRBD1. Germline V lookup: CDR1 SGHRS, CDR2 YFSETQ. The CDR3 consists of 16 residues. The trim removed 0 bases at V and 6 bases at J, leaving 5 bases unmatched. The CDR3 nucleotides read TGCGCCAGCAGCTTGGGTTCAGGGGGCTTTAATTCACCCCTCCACTTT. It yields the protein CASSLGSGGFNSPLHF.

This rearrangement joins TRBV7-3 to TRBJ2-7; 12 bases agree with TRBD1. Per germline, CDR1 SGHTA and CDR2 FQGTGA. V was clipped by 0 bases and J by 6 bases; unmatched bases: 3. The CDR3 has 15 residues. The CDR3 coding sequence is TGTGCCAGCAGCTTAACTGGGACAGGGGGCTCCGAGCAGTACTTC. Its translation: CASSLTGTGGSEQYF. The variable domain in full, completed from reference TRBV7-3 and TRBJ2-7, reads GAGVSQTPSNKVTEKGKYVELRCDPISGHTALYWYRQSLGQGPEFLIYFQGTGAADDSGLPNDRFFAVRPEGSVSTLKIQRTERGDSAVYLCASSLTGTGGSEQYFGPGTRLTVT.

This chain links TRBV30 with TRBJ1-5; 8 bases line up with TRBD1. CDR1 is GTSNPN and CDR2 is SVGIG in the germline V gene (reference sequence). V gave up 3 bases and J gave up 6 bases; unmatched junction bases: 13. This CDR3 is 16 amino acids long. In nucleotides, the CDR3 is TGTGCCTGGAGCGAAGGGGCGTCAGGGGGCCTTCAGCCCCAGCATTTT. It encodes CAWSEGASGGLQPQHF.

The chain carries TRBV10-3 and TRBJ1-6; TRBD1 matches 7 bases. The CDR3 totals 15 residues. Unmatched junction bases numbered 10, after V lost 6 bases and J lost 8 bases. Germline V CDR1 and CDR2: ENHRY, SYGVKD. This CDR3 reads CAISDQTGIYSPLHF. CDR3 DNA sequence: TGTGCCATCAGCGATCAGACAGGGATTTATTCACCCCTCCACTTT.

This clone was detected only once. The V gene is TRBV27, the J gene TRBJ2-7; D is tentatively TRBD1 or TRBD2 (5 bases each). CDR3 length equals 15 residues. Germline V gives CDR1 MNHEY, CDR2 SMNVEV (reference sequence). V was cut by 0 bases and J by 5 bases, with 14 bases left in between. The CDR3 nucleotides read TGTGCCAGCAGTTTATCGTACAGGTACGGGAACGAGCAGTACTTC. Its translation is CASSLSYRYGNEQYF.

This clone appeared once. The rearrangement links TRBV5-1 to TRBJ2-3; D ambiguous. The CDR3 contains 14 residues. Germline-derived CDR1 and CDR2 are SGHRS and YFSETQ. V gave up 0 bases and J gave up 1 base, with 6 bases separating them. CDR3 in DNA: TGCGCCAGCAGCTTGGGACGAGGCACAGATACGCAGTATTTT. This gives the protein CASSLGRGTDTQYF. Combining the CDR3 with reference TRBV5-1 and TRBJ2-3 gives the whole variable domain KAGVTQTPRYLIKTRGQQVTLSCSPISGHRSVSWYQQTPGQGLQFLFEYFSETQRNKGNFPGRFSGRQFSNSRSEMNVSTLELGDSALYLCASSLGRGTDTQYFGPGTRLTVL.

This clone was seen only a few times. This sequence joins TRBV30 and TRBJ2-5; D might be TRBD1 (8 bases). The CDR3 runs to 13 residues. V lost 8 bases and J lost 2, with 15 bases in between. Germline CDR1 and CDR2: GTSNPN and SVGIG (reference sequence). The CDR3 is CAVDRGLQETQYF. The CDR3 region has the DNA TGTGCCGTCGACAGGGGACTACAAGAGACCCAGTACTTC.

With respect to this clone: The same CDR3 arises from other DNA sequences in this sample as well. Here the CDR3 DNA reads TGTGCCAGCAGCCAGGGGACTGGAGAAGAGACCCAGTACTTC. Amino acids: CASSQGTGEETQYF. The chain recombines TRBV4-2 with TRBJ2-5; D is possibly TRBD2 (6 bases). The CDR3 is made up of 14 amino acids. Germline V gives CDR1 LGHNA, CDR2 YNFKEQ. V dropped 3 bases and J dropped 3 bases, with 11 bases sitting between them.

The rearrangement uses TRBV5-1 and TRBJ1-2; D ambiguous. Germline-derived CDR1 and CDR2 are SGHRS and YFSETQ. The CDR3 sequence is 16 residues long. The V gene lost 0 bases and the J gene lost 4 bases, with 16 bases spanning the gap. The chain's CDR3 is CASSLVGPEVSYGYTF. The CDR3 DNA reads TGCGCCAGCAGCTTGGTTGGACCGGAGGTATCCTATGGCTACACCTTC.

The V and J genes are TRBV29-1 and TRBJ2-3; D gene ambiguous. The V and J ends lost 8 bases and 6 bases respectively, with 15 bases between them. The CDR3 covers 12 residues. The V gene's germline CDR1 is SQVTM and CDR2 ANQGSEA. The CDR3 loop is CSYRAQSDTQYF. DNA for the CDR3: TGCAGCTACCGGGCCCAGAGCGATACGCAGTATTTT.

This clone came up a few times. The chain carries TRBV15 and TRBJ1-6; D possibly corresponds to TRBD1 (5 bases). V shed 0 bases and J shed 9 bases, with 15 bases lying between them. There are 16 residues in the CDR3. CDR1 is LNHNV, CDR2 YYDKDF, per germline (reference sequence). The CDR3: CATSRDRIQGGSPLHF. In DNA form, the CDR3 reads TGTGCCACCAGCAGAGATCGCATCCAGGGAGGTTCACCCCTCCACTTT.

The chain combines TRBV30 with TRBJ2-5, with D uncertain. This CDR3 has 10 amino acids. Germline lookup yields CDR1 GTSNPN and CDR2 SVGIG (reference sequence). V lost 2 bases to trimming and J lost 5 bases, with 3 bases between them. The CDR3: CAWSLETQYF. The CDR3 DNA sequence: TGTGCCTGGAGTCTGGAGACCCAGTACTTC.